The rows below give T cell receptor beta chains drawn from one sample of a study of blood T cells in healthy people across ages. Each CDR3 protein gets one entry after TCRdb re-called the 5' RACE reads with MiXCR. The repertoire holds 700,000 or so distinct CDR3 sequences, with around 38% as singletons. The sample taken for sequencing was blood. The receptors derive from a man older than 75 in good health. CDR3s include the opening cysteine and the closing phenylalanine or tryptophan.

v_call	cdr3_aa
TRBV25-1	CASSESAQGKNEQFF
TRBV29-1	CIVTSGRNNEQYF
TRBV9	CASSAKRRGWYNEQYF
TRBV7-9	CASSLGRLAGPGEQYF
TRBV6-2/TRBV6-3	CASSPMETQYF
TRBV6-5	CASKEQGLNTEAFF
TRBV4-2	CASRRTGPNEKLFF
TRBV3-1	CASSLNQGANEKLFF
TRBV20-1	CSAPREGLTDTQYF
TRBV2	CASSTRQGSLLRYGYTF
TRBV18	CASSPRQGGSYEQYF
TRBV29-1	CSVNRGPKETQYF
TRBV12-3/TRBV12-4	CASRDIAGGPETQYF
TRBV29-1	CSVICRDRDHNEQFF
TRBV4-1	CASSLLGLAGENEQFF
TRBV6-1	CASSGGATNEKLFF
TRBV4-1	CASSRPMGLAGEESYNEQFF
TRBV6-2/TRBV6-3	CASSPTGQANGYTF
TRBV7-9	CASMFGTQGKQETQYF
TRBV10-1	CASSESGAGNEQFF
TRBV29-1	CSVKSGENYGYTF
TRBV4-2	CASSPRGGSQPQHF
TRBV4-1	CASSPIPRDAGNTIYF
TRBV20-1	CSAQGRAGGEAFF
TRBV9	CASKDRETQYF
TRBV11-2	CASSLAGGAAEKLFF
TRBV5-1	CASSLEPGTDTQYF
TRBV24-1	CATSADGRETQYF
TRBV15	CATSSNAAQHF
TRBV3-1	CASSQRTGFSPLHF
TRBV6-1	CASSGPSGRYNEQFF
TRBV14	CASSQWGTGAQETQYF
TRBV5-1	CASSSDPLGDNEQFF
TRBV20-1	CSASPGRDSGYTF
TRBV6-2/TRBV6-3	CASTGADANTGELFF
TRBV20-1	CSAKMTSGRSETQYF
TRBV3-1	CASSPRGASYNEQFF
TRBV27	CASSLAGKGYEQYF
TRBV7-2	CASSGRGRQETQYF
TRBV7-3	CASSLRAGVEGELFF
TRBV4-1	CASSQVEGTGNQPQHF
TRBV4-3	CASSQRGGGGSNYGYTF
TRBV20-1	CSARNTGVNTEAFF
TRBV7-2	CASSLGAWLGPSNQPQHF
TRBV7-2	CASSRTGVANIQYF